Described below is a single T cell receptor (beta chain) sequence and its context. The donors, all of them Caucasian adults, lived in Nashville, Tennessee. Memory CD4+ cells were the fraction left after CD45RA+ naive selection. The data were produced by immunoSEQ multiplex PCR, yet TCRdb's version contains in-frame clones alone and is incomplete. The sample lists some 1,400,000 clones, approximately 96% occurring once. This record comes from a study of shared clonotypes between healthy human individuals. The CDR3 contains 18 residues. The V gene lost 0 bases and the J gene lost 1 base, with 16 bases spanning the gap. From germline, CDR1 is SGHNT and CDR2 YENEEA.

The sequence derives from a man under 40 in good health. The chain has TRBV11-3 and TRBJ1-5; D is possibly TRBD1 (6 bases). What was sequenced was naive CD4+ T cells sorted from blood. Subset given: CD45RA+ positively selected. CDR3 nucleotide sequence: TGTGCCAGCAGCTTAGATATCAGGGGACGCCTGAGCAATCAGCCCCAGCATTTT. Protein product: CASSLDIRGRLSNQPQHF.